Given below is one T cell receptor beta chain in context. This clonotype was recorded a few times. Its antigen is not yet known. No base qualities exist here, and no much larger clone lies one base off it. This record belongs to a study of T cell repertoires in cytomegalovirus infection (dated by TCRdb to between 2018 and 2021). Study-wide context: Peptide stimulations targeted recently identified HLA-C-restricted CMV epitopes, whose presentation resists viral immunomodulation, together with well-studied HLA-B-restricted epitopes. The HLA type of each donor mattered for the analysis, because public TCR beta signatures pointed to carriage of CMV infection along with the matching HLA type.

The paper as a whole reports these results and caveats: In both this cohort and an independent roughly 330-donor cohort, the cumulative frequency of public TCR beta family members distinguished carriers of CMV infection plus the relevant HLA type. In the ex vivo response, HLA-C-restricted CMV-specific TCR beta clonotypes were dominant, and in two of eight donors the single most frequent clonotype came from this HLA-C-restricted group.

In the paper's terms, the treatment or condition label means: in vitro stimulation with specific CMV peptide epitopes to enrich CMV-specific T cells. Sequencing used an Illumina HiSeq 1500. TCRdb redid the processing of the public reads, applying fastp at Q25 and MiXCR, and retained in-frame beta chains. Here each entry gathers all rows of one CDR3 protein and keeps the most common genes and DNA. The sample table records about 770,000 distinct CDR3 sequences; almost 30% of these occur just once. The ten largest clones take up 10% to 15% of the sample. The receptor was isolated from a human donor in good health (CMV status not recorded). Some clones in this sample may be carry-over from other donors' samples. Specimen: cultured CD8+ T cells from PBMCs, collected from culture after CMV antigen stimulation.

The DNA sequence reads TGTGCCAGCAGTGGCGGGAGAGCGTACGAGCAGTACGTC. This sequence encodes CASSGGRAYEQYV. This chain joins TRBV6-2 or TRBV6-3 to TRBJ2-7; 7 junctional bases match TRBD2. V is pruned by 5 bases and J by 4 bases, leaving 5 bases of the junction without a gene match. The CDR3 numbers 13 residues from cysteine through valine. Here the CDR3 DNA is all that survives: 39 bases in frame from base 1. CDR1 is given as MNHEY and CDR2 as SVGEGT, both from the germline V gene.